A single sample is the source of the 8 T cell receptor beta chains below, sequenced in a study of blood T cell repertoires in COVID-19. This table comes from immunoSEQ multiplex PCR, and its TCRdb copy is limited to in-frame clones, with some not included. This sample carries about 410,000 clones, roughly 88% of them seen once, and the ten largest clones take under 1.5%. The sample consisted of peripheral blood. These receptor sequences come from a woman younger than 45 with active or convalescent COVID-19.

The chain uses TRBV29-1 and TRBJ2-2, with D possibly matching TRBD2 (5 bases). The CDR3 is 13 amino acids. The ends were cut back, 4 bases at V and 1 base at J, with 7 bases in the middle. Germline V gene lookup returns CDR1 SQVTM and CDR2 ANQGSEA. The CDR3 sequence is CSVGRENTGELFF. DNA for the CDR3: TGCAGCGTTGGACGGGAGAACACCGGGGAGCTGTTTTTT.

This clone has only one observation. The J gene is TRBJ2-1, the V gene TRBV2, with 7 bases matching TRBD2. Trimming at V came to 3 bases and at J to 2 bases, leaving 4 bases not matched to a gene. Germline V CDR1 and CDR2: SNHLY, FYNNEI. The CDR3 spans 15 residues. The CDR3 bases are TGTGCCAGCAGTGAGTCTCTAGCGGCCTACAATGAGCAGTTCTTC. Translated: CASSESLAAYNEQFF.

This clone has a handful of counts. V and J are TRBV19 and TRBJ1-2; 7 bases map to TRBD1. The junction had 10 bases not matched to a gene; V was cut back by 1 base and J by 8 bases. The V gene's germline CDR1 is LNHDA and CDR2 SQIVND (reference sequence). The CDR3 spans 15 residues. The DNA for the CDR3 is TGTGCCAGTAGTATAGGAGGCCGGGACAGTCTAGGCTACACCTTC. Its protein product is CASSIGGRDSLGYTF.

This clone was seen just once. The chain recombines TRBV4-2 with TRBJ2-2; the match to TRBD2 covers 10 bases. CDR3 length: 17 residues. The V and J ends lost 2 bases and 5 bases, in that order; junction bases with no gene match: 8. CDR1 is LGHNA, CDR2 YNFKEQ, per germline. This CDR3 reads CASSQPPGLASTGELFF. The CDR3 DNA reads TGTGCCAGCAGCCAACCACCGGGACTAGCGAGTACCGGGGAGCTGTTTTTT.

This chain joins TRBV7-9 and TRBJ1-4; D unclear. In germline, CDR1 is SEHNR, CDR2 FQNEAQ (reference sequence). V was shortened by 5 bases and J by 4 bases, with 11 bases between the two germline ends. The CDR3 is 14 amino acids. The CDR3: CASSMAGVNEKLFF. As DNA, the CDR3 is TGTGCCAGCAGCATGGCGGGCGTTAATGAAAAACTGTTTTTT. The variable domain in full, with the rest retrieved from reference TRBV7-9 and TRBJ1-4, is DTGVSQNPRHKITKRGQNVTFRCDPISEHNRLYWYRQTLGQGPEFLTYFQNEAQLEKSRLLSDRFSAERPKGSFSTLEIQRTEQGDSAMYLCASSMAGVNEKLFFGSGTQLSVL.

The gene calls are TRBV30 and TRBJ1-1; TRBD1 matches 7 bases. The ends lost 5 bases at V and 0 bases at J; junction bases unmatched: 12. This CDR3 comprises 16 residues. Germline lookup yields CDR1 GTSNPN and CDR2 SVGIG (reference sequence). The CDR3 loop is CAWGGQRLALNTEAFF. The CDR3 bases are TGTGCCTGGGGGGGACAGAGATTAGCATTGAACACTGAAGCTTTCTTT.

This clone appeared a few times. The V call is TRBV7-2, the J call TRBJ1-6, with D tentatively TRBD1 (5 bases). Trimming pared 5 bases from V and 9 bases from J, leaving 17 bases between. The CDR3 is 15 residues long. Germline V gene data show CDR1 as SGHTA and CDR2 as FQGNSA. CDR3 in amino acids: CASSTSLGGSSPLHF. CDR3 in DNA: TGTGCCAGCAGCACCTCACTGGGGGGATCTTCACCCCTCCACTTT.

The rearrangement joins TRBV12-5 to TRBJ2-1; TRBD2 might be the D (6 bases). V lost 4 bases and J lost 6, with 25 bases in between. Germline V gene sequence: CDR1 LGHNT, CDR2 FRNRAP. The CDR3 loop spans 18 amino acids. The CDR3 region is CASGSLSYGSWGGNEQFF. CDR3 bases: TGTGCTAGTGGTTCTCTATCATACGGGTCTTGGGGAGGCAATGAGCAGTTCTTC.